Listed below are T cell receptor beta chains from one sample, sequenced in a study of radiotherapy plus CTLA-4 blockade in lung cancer. Here immunoSEQ multiplex PCR was the method, and the copy in TCRdb shows in-frame clones only, minus some. The sample contains 85,000 to 90,000 clones, around 87% of which appear only once. The input for sequencing was peripheral blood, taken from a patient treated with radiotherapy plus ipilimumab. Every receptor here comes from a human donor with non-small cell lung cancer that progressed on radiotherapy plus ipilimumab. The CDR3 runs from the conserved cysteine through the conserved F or W. Each record gives: J gene, V gene, clone size, D gene, CDR3 protein, CDR3 DNA. D genes are given only for firm matches. Rows give clone size only sometimes, using once, few, many, or a class for an expanded clone.

J: TRBJ2-1; V: TRBV5-1; size: .; D: TRBD2; CDR3: CASSLGLAGGGGQFF; DNA: TGCGCCAGCAGCTTGGGACTAGCGGGGGGTGGTGGGCAGTTCTTC
J: TRBJ1-6; V: TRBV11-1; size: .; D: TRBD1; CDR3: CASSLAPTGANSPLHF; DNA: TGTGCCAGCAGCTTAGCCCCGACAGGGGCCAATTCACCCCTCCACTTT
J: TRBJ1-2; V: TRBV4-2; size: once; D: .; CDR3: CASSQDRAYGYTF; DNA: TGTGCCAGCAGCCAAGATAGGGCGTATGGCTACACCTTC
J: TRBJ2-1; V: TRBV5-4; size: .; D: .; CDR3: CASSSLHEQFF; DNA: TGTGCCAGCAGCTCCCTGCATGAGCAGTTCTTC
J: TRBJ1-2; V: TRBV11-2; size: .; D: .; CDR3: CASSLGAGKFSYGYTF; DNA: TGTGCCAGCAGCTTAGGGGCAGGGAAGTTTTCCTATGGCTACACCTTC
J: TRBJ2-5; V: TRBV5-1; size: .; D: .; CDR3: CASSWGQETQYF; DNA: TGCGCCAGCAGCTGGGGCCAAGAGACCCAGTACTTC
J: TRBJ1-1; V: TRBV30; size: once; D: TRBD1; CDR3: CAWSVLGGWNTEAFF; DNA: TGTGCCTGGAGTGTACTAGGGGGCTGGAACACTGAAGCTTTCTTT
J: TRBJ2-5; V: TRBV27; size: .; D: .; CDR3: CASSPGNRQETQYF; DNA: TGTGCCAGCAGTCCGGGGAATCGCCAAGAGACCCAGTACTTC
J: TRBJ1-5; V: TRBV2; size: .; D: TRBD1; CDR3: CASQRDRGRQPQHF; DNA: TGTGCCAGCCAGCGGGACAGGGGTCGGCAGCCCCAGCATTTT
J: TRBJ2-3; V: TRBV6-5; size: .; D: TRBD2; CDR3: CATKRGGGTDTQYF; DNA: TGTGCCACCAAGCGGGGGGGCGGCACAGATACGCAGTATTTT
J: TRBJ1-4; V: TRBV5-4; size: .; D: TRBD1; CDR3: CASSLAVQGDEKLFF; DNA: TGTGCCAGCAGCTTGGCAGTGCAGGGGGATGAAAAACTGTTTTTT